This T cell receptor beta chain is from a study of metastatic and nonmetastatic thyroid tumors. Overall study context: Repertoires were compared across blood and tumor or nodule tissue from malignant and benign thyroid patients.

General study points: It was reported that TCR beta diversity was significantly higher in malignant thyroid tumors than benign nodules, in blood and tumor.

Authors' data handling: A classifier of distant metastasis in papillary thyroid cancer was built from CDR3 differences (across clinicopathological groups). TCRdb called clones again from the PCR reads with MiXCR. The V and J calls were determined by TCRdb, not by the authors. The data hold 20,000 to 25,000 clones, with about a quarter observed a single time. Thyroid surgery was preceded by no treatment in any patient. Between the trimmed V and J ends, which lost 6 bases and 1 base, there was a span of 10 bases. CDR1 MNHEY and CDR2 SMNVEV come from the germline V gene (reference sequence). This CDR3 region has 15 residues. Remarks on this clone: Its antigen is not identified.

The sample consisted of tumor tissue. The TCR sequence derives from a female donor with papillary thyroid cancer or a benign thyroid nodule (not recorded which). Some clones in this sample may be carry-over from other donors' samples. V and J are TRBV27 and TRBJ2-6; D perhaps matches TRBD2 (6 bases). In DNA form, the CDR3 reads TGTGCCAGCAGCCCCGGGGGATCTGGGGCCAACGTCCTGACTTTC. Its translation: CASSPGGSGANVLTF.